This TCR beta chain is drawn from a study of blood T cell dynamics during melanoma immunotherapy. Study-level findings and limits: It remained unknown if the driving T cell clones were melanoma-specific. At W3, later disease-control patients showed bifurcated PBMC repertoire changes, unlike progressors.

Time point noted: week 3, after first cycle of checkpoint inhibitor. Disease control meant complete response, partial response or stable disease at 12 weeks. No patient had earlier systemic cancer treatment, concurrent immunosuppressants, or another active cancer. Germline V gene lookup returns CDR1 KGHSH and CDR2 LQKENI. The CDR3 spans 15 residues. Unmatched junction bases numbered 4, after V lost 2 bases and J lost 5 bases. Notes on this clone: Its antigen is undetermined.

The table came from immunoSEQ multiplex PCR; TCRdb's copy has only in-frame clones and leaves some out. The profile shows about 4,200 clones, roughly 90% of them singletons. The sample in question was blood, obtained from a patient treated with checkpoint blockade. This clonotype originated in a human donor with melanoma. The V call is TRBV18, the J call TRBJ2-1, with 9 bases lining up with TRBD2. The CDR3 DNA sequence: TGTGCCAGCTCACCAAGGGCTAGCGGGGACAATGAGCAGTTCTTC. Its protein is CASSPRASGDNEQFF.